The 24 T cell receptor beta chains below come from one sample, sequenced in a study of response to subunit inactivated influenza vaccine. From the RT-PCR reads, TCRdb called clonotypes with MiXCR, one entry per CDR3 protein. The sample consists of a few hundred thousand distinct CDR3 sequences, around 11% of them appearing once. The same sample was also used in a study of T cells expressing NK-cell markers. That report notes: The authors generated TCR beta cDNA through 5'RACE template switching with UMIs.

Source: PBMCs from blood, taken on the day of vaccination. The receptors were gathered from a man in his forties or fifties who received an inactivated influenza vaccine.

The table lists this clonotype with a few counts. CDR3 sequence reads: CASSFGFEAFF. CDR3 nucleotides: TGCGCCAGCAGCTTCGGCTTTGAAGCTTTCTTT. The chain is built from TRBV5-1 and TRBJ1-1; D is undetermined. Trimming took off 2 bases at V and 7 bases at J, with 6 bases between the two ends. The CDR3 covers 11 residues. CDR1 SGHRS and CDR2 YFSETQ come from the germline V gene.

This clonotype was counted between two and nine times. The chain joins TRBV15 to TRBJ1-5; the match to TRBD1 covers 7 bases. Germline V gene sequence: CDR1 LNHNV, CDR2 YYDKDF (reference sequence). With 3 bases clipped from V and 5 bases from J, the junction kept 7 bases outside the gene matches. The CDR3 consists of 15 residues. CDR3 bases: TGTGCCACCAGCAGGGACGACAGGGAATATCAGCCCCAGCATTTT. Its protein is CATSRDDREYQPQHF.

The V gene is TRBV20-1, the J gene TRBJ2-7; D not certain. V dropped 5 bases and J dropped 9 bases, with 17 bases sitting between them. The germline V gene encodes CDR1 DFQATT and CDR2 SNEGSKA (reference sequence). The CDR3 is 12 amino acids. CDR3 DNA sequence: TGCAGTGCTCCCAGCGCAGCAACTGGGCAGTACTTC. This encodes CSAPSAATGQYF.

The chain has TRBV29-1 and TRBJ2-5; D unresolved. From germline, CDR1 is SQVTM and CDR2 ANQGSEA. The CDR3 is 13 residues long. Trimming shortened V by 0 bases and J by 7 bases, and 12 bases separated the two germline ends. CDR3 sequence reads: CSVEDALGGTQYF. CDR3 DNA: TGCAGCGTTGAAGACGCTCTGGGTGGGACCCAGTACTTC.

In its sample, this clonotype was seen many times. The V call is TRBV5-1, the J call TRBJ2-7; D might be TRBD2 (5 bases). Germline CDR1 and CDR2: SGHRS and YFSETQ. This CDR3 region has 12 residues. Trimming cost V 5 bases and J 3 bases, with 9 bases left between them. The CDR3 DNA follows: TGCGCCAGCAGTATAAGCGGCTACGAGCAGTACTTC. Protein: CASSISGYEQYF.

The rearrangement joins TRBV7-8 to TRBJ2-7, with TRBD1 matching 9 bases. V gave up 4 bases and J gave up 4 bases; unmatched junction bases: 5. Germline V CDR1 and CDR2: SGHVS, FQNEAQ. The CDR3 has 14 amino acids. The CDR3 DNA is TGTGCCAGCAGCTCCCGGGACAGGGAATACGAGCAGTACTTC. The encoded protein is CASSSRDREYEQYF.

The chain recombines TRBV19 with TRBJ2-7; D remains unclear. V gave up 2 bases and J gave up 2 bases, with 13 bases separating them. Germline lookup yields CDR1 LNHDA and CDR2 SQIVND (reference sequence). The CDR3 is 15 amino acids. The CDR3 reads CASSIMAHSTYEQYF. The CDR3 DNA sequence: TGTGCCAGTAGTATAATGGCACACTCTACCTACGAGCAGTACTTC.

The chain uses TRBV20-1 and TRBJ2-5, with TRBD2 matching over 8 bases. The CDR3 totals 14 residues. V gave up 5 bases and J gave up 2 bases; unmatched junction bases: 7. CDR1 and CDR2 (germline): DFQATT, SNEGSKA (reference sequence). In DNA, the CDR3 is TGCAGTGCTTCTAGCGGGTCTCGGCAAGAGACCCAGTACTTC. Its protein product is CSASSGSRQETQYF.

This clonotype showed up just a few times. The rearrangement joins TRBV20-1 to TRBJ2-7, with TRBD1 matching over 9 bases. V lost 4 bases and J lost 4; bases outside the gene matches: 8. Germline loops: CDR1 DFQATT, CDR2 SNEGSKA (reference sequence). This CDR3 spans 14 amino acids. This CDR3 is CSATSGTGFYEQYF. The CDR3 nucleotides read TGCAGTGCTACCTCCGGGACAGGGTTTTACGAGCAGTACTTC.

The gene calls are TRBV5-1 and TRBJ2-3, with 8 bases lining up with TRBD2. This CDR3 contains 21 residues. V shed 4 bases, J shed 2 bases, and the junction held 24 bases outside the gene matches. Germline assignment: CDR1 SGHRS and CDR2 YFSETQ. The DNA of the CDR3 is TGCGCCAGCAGCCTGGGAAGGACGGCGGGAGGTTTGGATCGATACACAGATACGCAGTATTTT. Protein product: CASSLGRTAGGLDRYTDTQYF.

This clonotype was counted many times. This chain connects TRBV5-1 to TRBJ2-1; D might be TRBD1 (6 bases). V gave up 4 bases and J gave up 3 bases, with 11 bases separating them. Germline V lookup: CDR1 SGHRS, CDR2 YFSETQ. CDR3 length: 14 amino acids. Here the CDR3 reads CASSPGTFYNEQFF. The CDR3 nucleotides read TGCGCCAGCAGCCCAGGGACATTCTACAATGAGCAGTTCTTC.

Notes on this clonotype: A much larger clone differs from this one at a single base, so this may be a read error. The CDR3 nucleotides read TGTGCCAGCAGTCCAATCAGGGTTTTGCAAGAGACCCAGTACTTC. Translated, it gives CASSPIRVLQETQYF. The gene calls are TRBV28 and TRBJ2-5, with D possibly TRBD1 on 5 matching bases. CDR1 MDHEN and CDR2 SYDVKM come from the germline V gene. The CDR3 extends over 15 amino acids. V was pared by 5 bases and J by 2 bases, with 15 bases between.

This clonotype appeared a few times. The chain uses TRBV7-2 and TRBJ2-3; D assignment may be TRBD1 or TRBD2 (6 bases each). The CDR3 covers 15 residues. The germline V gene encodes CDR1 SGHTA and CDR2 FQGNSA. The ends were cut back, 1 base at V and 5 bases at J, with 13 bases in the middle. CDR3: CASSLGSGAEDTQYF. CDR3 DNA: TGTGCCAGCAGCTTAGGCTCGGGGGCGGAAGATACGCAGTATTTT.

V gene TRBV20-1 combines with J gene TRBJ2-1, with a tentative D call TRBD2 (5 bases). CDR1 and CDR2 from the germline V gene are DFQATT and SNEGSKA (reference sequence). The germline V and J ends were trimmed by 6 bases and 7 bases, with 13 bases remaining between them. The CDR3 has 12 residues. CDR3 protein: CSADWTGNEQFF. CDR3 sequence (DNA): TGCAGTGCAGACTGGACTGGGAATGAGCAGTTCTTC.

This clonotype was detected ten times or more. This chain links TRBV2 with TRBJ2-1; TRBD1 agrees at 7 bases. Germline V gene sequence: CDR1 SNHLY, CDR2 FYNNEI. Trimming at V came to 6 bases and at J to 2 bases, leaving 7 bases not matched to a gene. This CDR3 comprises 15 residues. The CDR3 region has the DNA TGTGCCAGCAGGGACCAGACAGGGCCCTACAATGAGCAGTTCTTC. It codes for CASRDQTGPYNEQFF.

The CDR3 region is CASSPSGSLLGYTF. CDR3 DNA: TGTGCCAGCAGCCCCTCAGGTTCTCTTCTTGGCTACACCTTC. The V call is TRBV7-8, the J call TRBJ1-2; D not certain. This CDR3 contains 14 residues. Germline V gene data show CDR1 as SGHVS and CDR2 as FQNEAQ. V was clipped by 5 bases and J by 7 bases, with 17 bases between them.

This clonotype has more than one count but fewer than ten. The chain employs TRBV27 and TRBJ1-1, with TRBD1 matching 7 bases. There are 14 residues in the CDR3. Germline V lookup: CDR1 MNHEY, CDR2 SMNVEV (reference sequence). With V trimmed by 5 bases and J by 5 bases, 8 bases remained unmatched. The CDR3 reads CASSTRTGGTEAFF. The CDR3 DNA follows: TGTGCCAGCAGTACCCGGACAGGTGGTACTGAAGCTTTCTTT.

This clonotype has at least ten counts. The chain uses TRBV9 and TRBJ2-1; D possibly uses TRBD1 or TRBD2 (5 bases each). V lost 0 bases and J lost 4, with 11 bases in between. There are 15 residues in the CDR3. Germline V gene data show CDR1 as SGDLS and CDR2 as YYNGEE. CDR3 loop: CASSVAGTQYNEQFF. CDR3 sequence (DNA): TGTGCCAGCAGCGTAGCAGGGACCCAGTACAATGAGCAGTTCTTC.

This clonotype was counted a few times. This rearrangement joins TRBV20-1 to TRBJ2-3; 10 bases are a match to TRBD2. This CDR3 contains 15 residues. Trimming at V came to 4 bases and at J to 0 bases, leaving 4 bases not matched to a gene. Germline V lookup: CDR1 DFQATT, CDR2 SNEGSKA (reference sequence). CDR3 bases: TGCAGTGCTAAAAAGACTAGCGGGAGCACAGATACGCAGTATTTT. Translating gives CSAKKTSGSTDTQYF.

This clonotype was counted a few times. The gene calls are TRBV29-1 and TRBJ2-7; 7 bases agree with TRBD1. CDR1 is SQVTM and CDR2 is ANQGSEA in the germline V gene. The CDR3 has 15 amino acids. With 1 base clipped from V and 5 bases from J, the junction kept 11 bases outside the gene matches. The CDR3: CSVEGVAGGFNEQYF. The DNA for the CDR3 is TGCAGCGTTGAAGGGGTGGCAGGGGGATTTAACGAGCAGTACTTC.

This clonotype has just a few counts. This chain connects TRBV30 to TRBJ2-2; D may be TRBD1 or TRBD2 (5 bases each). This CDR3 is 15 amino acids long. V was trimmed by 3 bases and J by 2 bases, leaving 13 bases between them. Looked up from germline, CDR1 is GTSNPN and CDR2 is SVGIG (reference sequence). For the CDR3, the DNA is TGTGCCTGGAGGGTCCGGGACCGCAACACCGGGGAGCTGTTTTTT. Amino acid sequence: CAWRVRDRNTGELFF.

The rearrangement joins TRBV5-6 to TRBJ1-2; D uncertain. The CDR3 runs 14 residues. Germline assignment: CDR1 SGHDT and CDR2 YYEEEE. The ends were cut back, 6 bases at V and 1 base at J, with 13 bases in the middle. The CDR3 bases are TGTGCCAGCACCAGAAGGGCGGGTAACTATGGCTACACCTTC. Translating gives CASTRRAGNYGYTF.

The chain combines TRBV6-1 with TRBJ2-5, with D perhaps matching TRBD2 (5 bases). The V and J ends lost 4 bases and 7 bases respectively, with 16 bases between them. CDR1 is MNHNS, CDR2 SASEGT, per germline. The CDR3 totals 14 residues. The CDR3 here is CASSARSGRGTQYF. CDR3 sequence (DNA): TGTGCCAGCAGTGCCCGAAGTGGACGGGGGACCCAGTACTTC.

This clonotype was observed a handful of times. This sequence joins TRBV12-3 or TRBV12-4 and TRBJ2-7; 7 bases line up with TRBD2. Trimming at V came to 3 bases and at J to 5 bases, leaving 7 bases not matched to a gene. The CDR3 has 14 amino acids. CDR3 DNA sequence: TGTGCCAGCAGTTTGACGGGAGGCCCCAACGAGCAGTACTTC. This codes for CASSLTGGPNEQYF.